This T cell receptor (beta chain) derives from a study of blood T cell repertoires in COVID-19. Study in general: From the United States, Italy and Spain came samples of acute and convalescent COVID-19. The analysed material was cDNA or gDNA that came from T cells, B-cell-depleted T cells, or PBMCs.

Per the original methods: Amplification from reference gene primers served as the basis for estimated nucleated cell counts. Libraries were prepared by immunoSEQ multiplex PCR; TCRdb keeps only in-frame clonotypes and omits some of them. The V and J calls and the clone size are those of that table, but D and trimming were determined from the DNA. The sample lists tens of thousands of clones; 80% to 90% were seen once. The sequence derives from a woman older than 75 with active COVID-19. Sequencing used peripheral blood.

The CDR3 DNA sequence: TGTGCCAGCAACCCGGGACAGAGAAGATACGAGCAGTACTTC. Translating it yields CASNPGQRRYEQYF. J is TRBJ2-7 and V is TRBV21-1; the table's D call, TRBD1, has no DNA check behind it. TRBV21-1 is assigned pseudogene status. The CDR3 runs 14 residues.